This entry lists 5 T cell receptor beta chains sequenced from one sample in a study of a mutant IDH1 vaccine in newly diagnosed glioma. The protocol was immunoSEQ multiplex PCR, while the TCRdb copy is restricted to in-frame clones and leaves out a portion. The sample carries about 60,000 clones, 75% to 90% recorded once. Sample time point: week 23, last vaccination. It was 300 ug of mutant IDH1 20-mer peptide that made up each vaccine dose, given with topical imiquimod. These receptors have no identified antigens. The source material was PBMCs, sampled from a glioma patient whose treatment included an IDH1 peptide vaccine. These receptors were taken from a man aged 35 to 55 with glioma.

The rearrangement uses TRBV19 and TRBJ2-5, with TRBD1 matching 7 bases. The CDR3 totals 15 residues. V lost 4 bases and J lost 5; bases outside the gene matches: 10. CDR1 LNHDA and CDR2 SQIVND come from the germline V gene (reference sequence). The CDR3, as DNA: TGTGCCAGTAGTACCGACGCACAGGGGTCGGAGACCCAGTACTTC. Translated: CASSTDAQGSETQYF.

The chain joins TRBV5-1 to TRBJ1-2, with a tentative D call TRBD1 (6 bases). Trimming stripped 4 bases from V and 2 bases from J, with 15 bases between. This CDR3 comprises 15 residues. Germline V lookup: CDR1 SGHRS, CDR2 YFSETQ. CDR3 nucleotides: TGCGCCAGCAGCCTACCTGAGACAGGAAACTATGGCTACACCTTC. Translated, it gives CASSLPETGNYGYTF.

The V gene is TRBV5-6, the J gene TRBJ2-3, with TRBD2 matching 10 bases. Germline trimming cut 5 bases from V and 5 bases from J; bases unmatched to any gene: 11. Germline CDR1 reads SGHDT; CDR2 reads YYEEEE. The CDR3 is 16 amino acids. In nucleotides, the CDR3 is TGTGCCAGCAGGAAACGGGGCTCTAGCGGGAGAGATACGCAGTATTTT. Protein: CASRKRGSSGRDTQYF. The full variable domain, its missing parts supplied by reference TRBV5-6 and TRBJ2-3, is DAGVTQSPTHLIKTRGQQVTLRCSPKSGHDTVSWYQQALGQGPQFIFQYYEEEERQRGNFPDRFSGHQFPNYSSELNVNALLLGDSALYLCASRKRGSSGRDTQYFGPGTRLTVL.

In its sample, this clone was seen once. The chain uses TRBV29-1 and TRBJ2-7; a possible D gene is TRBD2 (6 bases). The V and J ends lost 7 bases and 3 bases respectively, with 7 bases between them. This CDR3 is built from 10 residues. Germline loops: CDR1 SQVTM, CDR2 ANQGSEA. CDR3 sequence (DNA): TGCAGCGCGGGAGACTACGAGCAGTACTTC. As protein: CSAGDYEQYF.

The chain combines TRBV14 with TRBJ2-7; 11 nucleotides agree with TRBD2. The CDR3 totals 15 residues. Germline V gene lookup returns CDR1 SGHDN and CDR2 FVKESK. V trimming: 5 bases; J trimming: 5 bases; junction bases outside the gene matches: 8. CDR3 in amino acids: CASSLEGLAGDEQYF. CDR3 sequence (DNA): TGTGCCAGCAGCTTAGAAGGACTAGCGGGTGACGAGCAGTACTTC.